The 28 T cell receptor beta chains below all came from one sample that was sequenced in a study of memory CD4+ T cells and cytomegalovirus serostatus. Data came from immunoSEQ multiplex PCR; TCRdb stores just in-frame clones and leaves some out. The repertoire holds about 60,000 clones, 70% to 80% seen once, with 0.88% in the top ten. The sort gate was single viable CD3+CD4+CD8-CD45RO+ cells for memory CD4+ T cells. The specimen was memory CD4+ T cells from blood. Receptors were obtained from an adult in good health and CMV-seronegative.

The chain employs TRBV6-6 and TRBJ1-3; D call uncertain. Trimming removed 6 bases from V and 2 bases from J, with 11 bases in between. The CDR3 sequence is 14 residues long. Germline V gene data show CDR1 as MNHNY and CDR2 as SVGAGI (reference sequence). CDR3 nucleotides: TGTGCCAGCAGCCCGGACGGAGCTGGAAACACCATATATTTT. Encoded protein: CASSPDGAGNTIYF.

V usage is TRBV7-3 and J usage is TRBJ2-5; TRBD2 agrees at 11 bases. The CDR3 length is 15 residues. Germline CDR1 SGHTA, CDR2 FQGTGA. The V and J ends lost 4 bases and 7 bases, in that order; junction bases with no gene match: 8. In DNA, the CDR3 is TGTGCCAGCAGCTCGACTAGCGGGGCTAGGGGGACCCAGTACTTC. This sequence encodes CASSSTSGARGTQYF.

This clone came up once. The rearrangement links TRBV28 to TRBJ1-6, with D unclear. The CDR3 loop spans 16 amino acids. V shed 6 bases and J shed 3 bases, with 15 bases lying between them. Germline CDR1 is MDHEN and CDR2 is SYDVKM. Here the CDR3 DNA reads TGTGCCAGCAGCTCTATTCTGACAAACTATAATTCACCCCTCCACTTT. This sequence encodes CASSSILTNYNSPLHF.

Here the CDR3 reads CASSLGSGHSYEQYF. The CDR3 coding sequence is TGCGCCAGCAGCTTGGGGTCGGGGCACTCCTACGAGCAGTACTTC. The J gene is TRBJ2-7, the V gene TRBV5-1; D tentatively fits TRBD1 or TRBD2 (5 bases each). The CDR3 runs 15 residues. V lost 0 bases and J 0 bases, leaving 10 bases between the germline ends. The germline gives CDR1 SGHRS, CDR2 YFSETQ.

This clone was seen only once. The V gene is TRBV28, the J gene TRBJ2-1, with D maybe TRBD1 (6 bases). This CDR3 spans 12 amino acids. The germline gives CDR1 MDHEN, CDR2 SYDVKM. Trimming took off 3 bases at V and 13 bases at J, with 13 bases between the two ends. The CDR3 coding sequence is TGTGCCAGCAGTTTTGGGACAAGAATACAGTTCTTC. Protein product: CASSFGTRIQFF.

The gene calls are TRBV7-9 and TRBJ2-1, with D tentatively TRBD1 or TRBD2 (5 bases each). CDR3 length: 14 amino acids. CDR1 and CDR2 from the germline V gene are SEHNR and FQNEAQ (reference sequence). The V gene lost 8 bases and the J gene lost 4 bases, with 15 bases spanning the gap. In DNA, the CDR3 is TGTGCCAGCTTTGGGACGTCCACTTACAATGAGCAGTTCTTC. This translates into CASFGTSTYNEQFF. Combining the CDR3 with reference TRBV7-9 and TRBJ2-1 gives the whole variable domain DTGVSQNPRHKITKRGQNVTFRCDPISEHNRLYWYRQTLGQGPEFLTYFQNEAQLEKSRLLSDRFSAERPKGSFSTLEIQRTEQGDSAMYLCASFGTSTYNEQFFGPGTRLTVL.

This clone has only one observation. The chain is built from TRBV28 and TRBJ1-5; the match to TRBD1 covers 11 bases. The germline V gene has CDR1 MDHEN and CDR2 SYDVKM. The CDR3 extends over 16 amino acids. V gave up 2 bases and J gave up 6 bases; unmatched junction bases: 6. The DNA of the CDR3 is TGTGCCAGCAGTTTAACCTCCGGGACAGGGGGTCAGCCCCAGCATTTT. Its translation: CASSLTSGTGGQPQHF.

Written as DNA, the CDR3 is TGTGCCAGCAGCGCAGCCACAGGGGAGGCTGGAAACACCATATATTTT. As protein: CASSAATGEAGNTIYF. The chain employs TRBV9 and TRBJ1-3, with TRBD1 matching 7 bases. V was pared by 3 bases and J by 2 bases, with 8 bases of the junction left unmatched. The CDR3 sequence is 16 residues long. Germline V gene data show CDR1 as SGDLS and CDR2 as YYNGEE.

This chain joins TRBV19 and TRBJ1-2; 11 bases are a match to TRBD1. V trimming: 6 bases; J trimming: 5 bases; junction bases outside the gene matches: 8. CDR1 LNHDA and CDR2 SQIVND come from the germline V gene (reference sequence). The length of the CDR3 is 15 residues. CDR3 in amino acids: CASRPGQGGSYGYTF. The CDR3 DNA reads TGTGCCAGTAGGCCGGGACAGGGGGGTTCTTATGGCTACACCTTC. The whole variable domain, remainder taken from reference TRBV19 and TRBJ1-2, is DGGITQSPKYLFRKEGQNVTLSCEQNLNHDAMYWYRQDPGQGLRLIYYSQIVNDFQKGDIAEGYSVSREKKESFPLTVTSAQKNPTAFYLCASRPGQGGSYGYTFGSGTRLTVV.

This clone was detected only once. This chain uses TRBV4-3 with TRBJ2-1; D uncertain. Germline lookup yields CDR1 LGHNA and CDR2 YSLEER. V was clipped by 1 base and J by 9 bases, with 13 bases between them. The CDR3 is 14 residues long. The CDR3 protein is CASSQGAVVREQFF. CDR3 DNA sequence: TGCGCCAGCAGCCAAGGGGCCGTTGTTCGTGAGCAGTTCTTC.

This chain links TRBV30 with TRBJ1-1, with 8 bases matching TRBD1. The V gene end was trimmed by 2 bases and the J gene end by 7 bases; junction bases not matched to a gene: 6. Germline CDR1 is GTSNPN and CDR2 is SVGIG (reference sequence). This CDR3 is built from 13 residues. DNA for the CDR3: TGTGCCTGGAGTCCTACGGGGACAGGTGAAGCTTTCTTT. It yields the protein CAWSPTGTGEAFF. The full variable domain, its missing parts supplied by reference TRBV30 and TRBJ1-1, is SQTIHQWPATLVQPVGSPLSLECTVEGTSNPNLYWYRQAAGRGLQLLFYSVGIGQISSEVPQNLSASRPQDRQFILSSKKLLLSDSGFYLCAWSPTGTGEAFFGQGTRLTVV.

The V call is TRBV2, the J call TRBJ1-3; possible D gene TRBD1, 6 bases. The CDR3 covers 14 residues. Germline V gene lookup returns CDR1 SNHLY and CDR2 FYNNEI. V was cut by 7 bases and J by 4 bases, with 14 bases left in between. As DNA, the CDR3 is TGTGCCAGCAATTCACAGGGACGAGGAAACACCATATATTTT. Amino acids: CASNSQGRGNTIYF.

The chain couples TRBV5-1 to TRBJ1-4; D not resolved. The germline V gene has CDR1 SGHRS and CDR2 YFSETQ. The CDR3 contains 16 residues. V lost 3 bases, J lost 0 bases, and 12 bases lay in between. DNA for the CDR3: TGCGCCAGCAGCTCCTCATTATCTGCAACTAATGAAAAACTGTTTTTT. This gives the protein CASSSSLSATNEKLFF. Full variable domain (remainder filled in from reference TRBV5-1 and TRBJ1-4): KAGVTQTPRYLIKTRGQQVTLSCSPISGHRSVSWYQQTPGQGLQFLFEYFSETQRNKGNFPGRFSGRQFSNSRSEMNVSTLELGDSALYLCASSSSLSATNEKLFFGSGTQLSVL.

This clone was counted between two and nine times. The chain joins TRBV19 to TRBJ1-2; D unresolved. The V end lost 3 bases, the J end lost 5 bases, and 10 bases lay between the germline ends. Germline CDR1 LNHDA, CDR2 SQIVND (reference sequence). CDR3 length equals 13 residues. The CDR3 bases are TGTGCCAGTAGTATGAAAGGTGGATATGGCTACACCTTC. Protein: CASSMKGGYGYTF.

The genes are TRBV6-6 and TRBJ1-3, with 9 bases identical to TRBD1. This CDR3 contains 15 residues. Germline loops: CDR1 MNHNY, CDR2 SVGAGI (reference sequence). With 6 bases clipped from V and 3 bases from J, the junction kept 6 bases outside the gene matches. CDR3: CASRGPGQGGNTIYF. The CDR3 bases are TGTGCCAGCAGAGGACCGGGACAGGGTGGAAACACCATATATTTT.

The sample holds a few counts of this clone. The V call is TRBV14, the J call TRBJ1-3, with D perhaps TRBD1 (6 bases). Germline CDR1 reads SGHDN; CDR2 reads FVKESK. This CDR3 has 16 residues. Trimming pared 4 bases from V and 0 bases from J, leaving 13 bases between. The CDR3 coding sequence is TGTGCCAGCAGCCTACAGAGGGGGTACTCTGGAAACACCATATATTTT. This codes for CASSLQRGYSGNTIYF.

The V gene is TRBV7-3, the J gene TRBJ1-2; no clear D. This CDR3 is 14 amino acids long. The germline V gene encodes CDR1 SGHTA and CDR2 FQGTGA. V was clipped by 5 bases and J by 4 bases, with 14 bases between them. In DNA form, the CDR3 reads TGTGCCAGCAGCCCCAATAGTCAGGTCTATGGCTACACCTTC. It codes for CASSPNSQVYGYTF. Full variable domain (remainder filled in from reference TRBV7-3 and TRBJ1-2): GAGVSQTPSNKVTEKGKYVELRCDPISGHTALYWYRQSLGQGPEFLIYFQGTGAADDSGLPNDRFFAVRPEGSVSTLKIQRTERGDSAVYLCASSPNSQVYGYTFGSGTRLTVV.

The CDR3, as DNA: TGCGCCAGCACCAGGACAGGGGCAACAGATACGCAGTATTTT. The encoded protein is CASTRTGATDTQYF. The chain joins TRBV5-1 to TRBJ2-3, with 9 bases that match TRBD1. Losses at the gene ends were 6 bases for V and 3 bases for J; bases not matched to a gene: 5. The CDR3 totals 14 residues. Germline CDR1 is SGHRS and CDR2 is YFSETQ.

In this sample, this clone turned up once. The chain recombines TRBV19 with TRBJ1-1; no clear D. The germline gives CDR1 LNHDA, CDR2 SQIVND (reference sequence). The germline V and J ends were trimmed by 5 bases and 2 bases, with 6 bases remaining between them. This CDR3 has 12 amino acids. CDR3 in amino acids: CASSLLNTEAFF. CDR3 nucleotide sequence: TGTGCCAGTAGTCTATTAAACACTGAAGCTTTCTTT.

The V and J genes are TRBV18 and TRBJ1-1; D not certain. Germline CDR1 is KGHSH and CDR2 is LQKENI. The CDR3 runs 13 residues. The V end was cut by 5 bases, the J end by 6 bases, with 13 bases between. CDR3 protein: CASSSNPRAEAFF. The CDR3 bases are TGTGCCAGCTCATCAAATCCCCGGGCTGAAGCTTTCTTT.

The genes are TRBV28 and TRBJ1-1, with 7 bases that match TRBD1. The CDR3 is 16 residues long. After removal of 4 bases from V and 0 bases from J, the junction contained 8 bases not matched to a gene. The germline CDR1 and CDR2 sequences are MDHEN and SYDVKM. The CDR3 DNA is TGTGCCAGCAGTTCCCCCCAGGGGGGGCTGAACACTGAAGCTTTCTTT. Translation gives CASSSPQGGLNTEAFF.

This chain links TRBV4-3 with TRBJ2-5; maybe TRBD2 (6 bases). The germline V and J ends were trimmed by 4 bases and 5 bases, with 11 bases remaining between them. Germline loops: CDR1 LGHNA, CDR2 YSLEER. CDR3 size: 13 residues. The CDR3 nucleotides are TGCGCCAGCAGCCTTGGGGGGATGGAGACCCAGTACTTC. Translation gives CASSLGGMETQYF.

J is TRBJ1-2 and V is TRBV11-2; D is perhaps TRBD1 (5 bases). Germline V gene sequence: CDR1 SGHAT, CDR2 FQNNGV. There are 14 residues in the CDR3. V shed 5 bases and J shed 7 bases, with 17 bases lying between them. The CDR3 here is CASSPQMGGIGYTF. The CDR3 DNA reads as TGTGCCAGCAGCCCCCAGATGGGGGGAATTGGCTACACCTTC.

The CDR3 here is CASSLGRGDSSRGEQYF. The CDR3 DNA follows: TGTGCCAGCAGTTTGGGGCGCGGGGACTCCTCACGGGGCGAGCAGTACTTC. J is TRBJ2-7 and V is TRBV28; a weak D match, TRBD2 (6 bases). The CDR3 is 17 residues long. Trimming shortened V by 3 bases and J by 6 bases, and 24 bases separated the two germline ends. The germline V gene encodes CDR1 MDHEN and CDR2 SYDVKM.

The CDR3 sequence: CASSGQGLDEKLFF. The CDR3 DNA reads as TGTGCCAGCAGCGGACAGGGTCTTGATGAAAAACTGTTTTTT. The chain is built from TRBV9 and TRBJ1-4, with 7 bases matching TRBD1. This CDR3 spans 14 amino acids. Germline loops: CDR1 SGDLS, CDR2 YYNGEE. V lost 3 bases to trimming and J lost 6 bases; unmatched junction nucleotides: 5.

This clone has a handful of counts. J is TRBJ2-5 and V is TRBV4-2; no firm D call. The CDR3 spans 15 residues. Germline V gives CDR1 LGHNA, CDR2 YNFKEQ. The ends were cut back, 0 bases at V and 2 bases at J, with 10 bases in the middle. CDR3 DNA sequence: TGTGCCAGCAGCCAAGATAGGTGGCAGCAAGAGACCCAGTACTTC. Translating gives CASSQDRWQQETQYF.

This chain links TRBV2 with TRBJ2-1; the D gene is possibly TRBD1 (6 bases). The CDR3 is 12 residues long. Germline loops: CDR1 SNHLY, CDR2 FYNNEI. Trimming removed 5 bases from V and 9 bases from J, with 11 bases in between. The CDR3: CASSTQGFEQFF. Written as DNA, the CDR3 is TGTGCCAGCAGTACCCAGGGGTTTGAGCAGTTCTTC.

The chain joins TRBV18 to TRBJ2-7, with D possibly being TRBD1 (5 bases). Trimming cost V 5 bases and J 0 bases, with 11 bases left between them. The CDR3 is 14 amino acids. In germline, CDR1 is KGHSH, CDR2 LQKENI. The CDR3 bases are TGTGCCAGCTCAACCGACAGTTACTCCTACGAGCAGTACTTC. Translating it yields CASSTDSYSYEQYF.